The 20 T cell receptor beta chains reported below all come from one sample, sequenced in a study of cytomegalovirus exposure and HLA in healthy donors. Primers: 60 Vbeta forward and 13 Jbeta reverse. Sequencing was performed with immunoSEQ multiplex PCR; in TCRdb, only in-frame clones are kept and a portion is missing. This table holds about 150,000 clones, roughly 85% found once. Sequencing was carried out using PBMCs. The receptors here all came from a male donor in good health and CMV-seronegative.

The rearrangement links TRBV9 to TRBJ1-4; D unresolved. CDR3 length equals 13 residues. Germline lookup yields CDR1 SGDLS and CDR2 YYNGEE. Trimming took 3 bases from V and 3 from J, leaving 6 bases between them. CDR3 DNA sequence: TGTGCCAGCAGCGATCCCTCTAATGAAAAACTGTTTTTT. Residues: CASSDPSNEKLFF.

The chain uses TRBV15 and TRBJ2-3, with 10 positions matching TRBD1. Germline loops: CDR1 LNHNV, CDR2 YYDKDF (reference sequence). This CDR3 contains 15 residues. The V segment lost 1 base and the J segment 5 bases; nucleotides outside the gene matches: 3. CDR3 coding DNA: TGTGCCACCAGCAGAGGACAGGGGGCTCAAGATACGCAGTATTTT. This encodes CATSRGQGAQDTQYF.

The chain links TRBV4-2 to TRBJ2-3, with 14 bases identical to TRBD2. The length of the CDR3 is 16 residues. CDR1 is LGHNA, CDR2 YNFKEQ, per germline. Trimming at V came to 4 bases and at J to 6 bases, leaving 6 bases not matched to a gene. CDR3 residues: CASSRPGLAGDDTQYF. In nucleotides, the CDR3 is TGTGCCAGCAGCCGTCCGGGACTAGCGGGAGACGATACGCAGTATTTT.

V usage is TRBV5-6 and J usage is TRBJ2-1; no reliable D call. The germline CDR1 and CDR2 sequences are SGHDT and YYEEEE. The V end lost 0 bases, the J end lost 9 bases, and 10 bases lay between the germline ends. This CDR3 contains 13 residues. This CDR3 reads CASSLVQVFEQFF. CDR3 DNA: TGTGCCAGCAGCTTGGTCCAGGTCTTTGAGCAGTTCTTC.

The chain combines TRBV5-4 with TRBJ2-5; 12 nucleotides line up with TRBD2. The J call may not be correct, given that the DNA end is closer to TRBJ2-7. In germline, CDR1 is SGHNT, CDR2 YYREEE (reference sequence). This CDR3 has 14 amino acids. The CDR3 coding sequence is TGTGCCAGCAGTTTGACTAGCGGGAGTAGCGAGCAGTACTTC. Residues: CASSLTSGSSEQYF.

The V call is TRBV6-6, the J call TRBJ2-4; D gene ambiguous. Per germline, CDR1 MNHNY and CDR2 SVGAGI (reference sequence). This CDR3 has 14 amino acids. Trimming left V 2 bases short and J 0 bases short, with 5 bases between. This CDR3 is CASSYGLAKNIQYF. In DNA form, the CDR3 reads TGTGCCAGCAGTTACGGGCTAGCCAAAAACATTCAGTACTTC.

About this clone: The conserved phenylalanine or tryptophan is not found at the CDR3 terminus, so this likely reflects a read error. Because the CDR3's place on the DNA is in doubt, the DNA is left out and the CDR3 is given as listed by TCRdb. The chain recombines TRBV28 with TRBJ2-7; the table's D call TRBD1 went unverified against the DNA. Inclusive of both ends, the CDR3 amounts to 13 amino acids. Germline loops: CDR1 MDHEN, CDR2 SYDVKM. This CDR3 reads CASSLGVGQAISH.

This chain uses TRBV27 with TRBJ1-4; a weak D match, TRBD1 (5 bases). V was trimmed by 0 bases and J by 4 bases, leaving 12 bases between them. Germline assignment: CDR1 MNHEY and CDR2 SMNVEV (reference sequence). This CDR3 spans 16 amino acids. The CDR3 DNA reads TGTGCCAGCAGTTTATCGTCCACAGGCATTAATGAAAAACTGTTTTTT. Amino acid sequence: CASSLSSTGINEKLFF. Combining the CDR3 with reference TRBV27 and TRBJ1-4 gives the whole variable domain EAQVTQNPRYLITVTGKKLTVTCSQNMNHEYMSWYRQDPGLGLRQIYYSMNVEVTDKGDVPEGYKVSRKEKRNFPLILESPSPNQTSLYFCASSLSSTGINEKLFFGSGTQLSVL.

V usage is TRBV4-2 and J usage is TRBJ2-4, with TRBD2 identical over 11 bases. The V and J ends lost 0 bases and 6 bases, in that order; junction bases with no gene match: 7. CDR3 length equals 17 residues. Germline loops: CDR1 LGHNA, CDR2 YNFKEQ. In nucleotides, the CDR3 is TGTGCCAGCAGCCAAGAAAGGGGACTAGCGGAGAGAAACATTCAGTACTTC. This gives the protein CASSQERGLAERNIQYF.

This chain uses TRBV15 with TRBJ2-1, with 8 positions matching TRBD1. Germline CDR1 and CDR2: LNHNV and YYDKDF (reference sequence). V was pared by 8 bases and J by 4 bases, with 4 bases of the junction left unmatched. The CDR3 has 13 amino acids. CDR3 bases: TGTGCCACCCAGGACAGGGCGTACAATGAGCAGTTCTTC. This codes for CATQDRAYNEQFF.

This clone appeared once. The V and J genes are TRBV7-2 and TRBJ1-6, with 7 bases identical to TRBD1. Trimming removed 7 bases from V and 6 bases from J; junction bases left unmatched: 9. CDR1 and CDR2 from the germline V gene are SGHTA and FQGNSA. The CDR3 is 15 residues long. The CDR3 sequence: CASTKQGPLNSPLHF. For the CDR3, the DNA is TGTGCCAGCACCAAACAGGGGCCCCTTAATTCACCCCTCCACTTT.

V gene TRBV4-3 combines with J gene TRBJ2-2; 9 nucleotides agree with TRBD1. Unmatched junction bases numbered 1, after V lost 1 base and J lost 1 base. The CDR3 consists of 16 residues. CDR1 is LGHNA, CDR2 YSLEER, per germline. Here the CDR3 reads CASSQGQGVNTGELFF. CDR3 nucleotides: TGCGCCAGCAGCCAAGGACAGGGGGTGAACACCGGGGAGCTGTTTTTT.

The V call is TRBV19, the J call TRBJ2-1, with D uncertain. V lost 2 bases to trimming and J lost 7 bases, with 15 bases between them. The CDR3 length is 15 residues. Germline values: CDR1 LNHDA, CDR2 SQIVND (reference sequence). This CDR3 is CASSIRFGSLNEQFF. The CDR3 nucleotides read TGTGCCAGTAGTATAAGGTTTGGTAGCTTGAATGAGCAGTTCTTC.

The genes are TRBV12-5 and TRBJ2-1, with D perhaps matching TRBD1 (7 bases). The V end lost 4 bases, the J end lost 6 bases, and 10 bases lay between the germline ends. The CDR3 runs 13 residues. Germline V gene sequence: CDR1 LGHNT, CDR2 FRNRAP. The CDR3 DNA reads TGTGCTAGTGGTTCCAGGGGGGTCAATGAGCAGTTCTTC. It translates to CASGSRGVNEQFF.

The chain joins TRBV6-6 to TRBJ1-1; D perhaps matches TRBD1 (6 bases). Looked up from germline, CDR1 is MNHNY and CDR2 is SVGAGI (reference sequence). This CDR3 comprises 15 residues. The V and J ends lost 4 bases and 2 bases respectively, with 14 bases between them. CDR3 residues: CASSSLGQINTEAFF. The CDR3 nucleotides are TGTGCCAGCAGTTCGCTCGGACAGATTAACACTGAAGCTTTCTTT.

This clone was observed a handful of times. The V call is TRBV9, the J call TRBJ2-7; TRBD2 matches at 10 bases. Looked up from germline, CDR1 is SGDLS and CDR2 is YYNGEE. The CDR3 runs to 15 residues. Trimming at V came to 0 bases and at J to 5 bases, leaving 5 bases not matched to a gene. The CDR3 DNA reads TGTGCCAGCAGCGTAGGTACTAGCGGGGCAGACGAGCAGTACTTC. Encoded protein: CASSVGTSGADEQYF.

J is TRBJ2-3 and V is TRBV7-3; 12 bases fit TRBD2. The CDR3 covers 16 residues. The V gene end was trimmed by 2 bases and the J gene end by 4 bases; junction bases not matched to a gene: 4. The germline V gene encodes CDR1 SGHTA and CDR2 FQGTGA. CDR3 loop: CASSLPSGGGSDTQYF. For the CDR3, the DNA is TGTGCCAGCAGCTTACCTAGCGGGGGGGGATCAGATACGCAGTATTTT.

This clone was detected only a few times. Here the CDR3 DNA reads TGTGCCAGCAGCTTCGACCTCGGGAGGGAGGCTTTCTTT. Translated, it gives CASSFDLGREAFF. This chain connects TRBV11-2 to TRBJ1-1; D is ambiguous. This CDR3 region has 13 residues. V was trimmed by 3 bases and J by 11 bases, leaving 16 bases between them. Germline V gene lookup returns CDR1 SGHAT and CDR2 FQNNGV.

V usage is TRBV7-8 and J usage is TRBJ2-7; 8 nucleotides align to TRBD1. V dropped 3 bases and J dropped 3; count of bases not matched to a gene: 4. Per the germline V gene, CDR1 is SGHVS and CDR2 is FQNEAQ. This CDR3 is 14 amino acids long. CDR3 amino acids: CASSFDRGVYEQYF. CDR3 in DNA: TGTGCCAGCAGCTTTGACAGGGGAGTCTACGAGCAGTACTTC.

This chain links TRBV7-2 with TRBJ2-2; 14 bases are shared with TRBD2. Germline-derived CDR1 and CDR2 are SGHTA and FQGNSA. CDR3 length equals 17 residues. J was trimmed by 0 bases and V by 5 bases; bases with no gene match: 2. CDR3 sequence: CASSRTSGGTNTGELFF. In nucleotides, the CDR3 is TGTGCCAGCAGCCGGACTAGCGGGGGGACGAACACCGGGGAGCTGTTTTTT.